Reported below is one T cell receptor beta chain. Its antigen remains unidentified. The sample belongs to a study of blood T cells in healthy people across ages. Background on the study: When template switching was applied, about one barcoded beta molecule was captured per two T cells. Overall study results and limits: Researchers said unsorted PBMCs prevented a conclusive naive versus antigen-experienced comparison.

A sample-barcoded 5' primer and a J-beta primer mix were used in a second PCR of roughly 6 to 11 cycles. TCRdb re-called the 5' RACE reads with MiXCR, one entry per CDR3 protein. The table records about 1.6 million distinct CDR3 sequences, about 35% of them present only once. V gave up 1 base and J gave up 7 bases, with 7 bases separating them. The CDR3 loop spans 13 amino acids. Per the germline V gene, CDR1 is LGHDT and CDR2 is YNNKEL (reference sequence). The sequence derives from a woman aged 25 to 39 in good health. The source material was blood. V is TRBV3-1 and J is TRBJ2-2; unclear D gene. The CDR3 loop reads CASSQAPIGELFF. As DNA, the CDR3 is TGTGCCAGCAGCCAAGCTCCGATCGGGGAGCTGTTTTTT. Full variable domain (remainder filled in from reference TRBV3-1 and TRBJ2-2): DTAVSQTPKYLVTQMGNDKSIKCEQNLGHDTMYWYKQDSKKFLKIMFSYNNKELIINETVPNRFSPKSPDKAHLNLHINSLELGDSAVYFCASSQAPIGELFFGEGSRLTVL.